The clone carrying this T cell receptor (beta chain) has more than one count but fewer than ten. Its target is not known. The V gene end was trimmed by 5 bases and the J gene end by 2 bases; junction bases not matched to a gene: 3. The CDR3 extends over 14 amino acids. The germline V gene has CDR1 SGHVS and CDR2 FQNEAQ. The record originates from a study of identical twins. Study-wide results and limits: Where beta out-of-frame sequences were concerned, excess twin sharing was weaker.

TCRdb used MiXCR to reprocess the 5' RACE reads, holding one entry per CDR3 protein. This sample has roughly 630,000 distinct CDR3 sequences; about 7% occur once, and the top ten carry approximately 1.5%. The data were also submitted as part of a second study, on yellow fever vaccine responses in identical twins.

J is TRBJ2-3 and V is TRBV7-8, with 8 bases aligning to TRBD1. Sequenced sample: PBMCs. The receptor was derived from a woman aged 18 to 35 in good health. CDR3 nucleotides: TGTGCCAGCAGCCGGACAGGGACCACAGATACGCAGTATTTT. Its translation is CASSRTGTTDTQYF.